This T cell receptor (beta chain) originates from a study of OX40 agonist ivuxolimab in advanced cancers. The ends were cut back, 10 bases at V and 3 bases at J, with 18 bases in the middle. This CDR3 has 14 residues. From germline, CDR1 is LNHDA and CDR2 SQIVND (reference sequence). Sequencing used immunoSEQ multiplex PCR; TCRdb keeps in-frame clones, though not all of them. The sample lists some 80,000 clones, about 87% seen once, with less than 0.55% in the top ten. This clonotype was sampled from an adult with an advanced solid tumor such as melanoma, head and neck, liver or kidney cancer. V is TRBV19 and J is TRBJ1-1; D might be TRBD1 (5 bases). Sequenced here: CD4+ or CD8+ T cells sorted from blood, sampled in a trial of the OX40 agonist ivuxolimab. The CDR3 here is CATLSPGGYTEAFF. DNA of the CDR3: TGTGCCACCCTTTCCCCCGGGGGTTACACTGAAGCTTTCTTT.